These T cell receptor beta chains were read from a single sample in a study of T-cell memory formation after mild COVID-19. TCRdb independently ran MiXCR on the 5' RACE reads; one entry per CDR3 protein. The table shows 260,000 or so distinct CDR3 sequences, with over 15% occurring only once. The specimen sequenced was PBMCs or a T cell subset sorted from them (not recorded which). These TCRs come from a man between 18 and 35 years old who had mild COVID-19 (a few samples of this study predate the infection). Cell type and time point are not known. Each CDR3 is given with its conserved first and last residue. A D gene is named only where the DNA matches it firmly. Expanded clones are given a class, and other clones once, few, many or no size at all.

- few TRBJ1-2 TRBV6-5 CASSPRGYGYTF TGTGCCAGCAGCCCGCGGGGCTATGGCTACACCTTC
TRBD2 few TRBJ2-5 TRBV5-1 CASSPPGLAGVRKTQYF TGCGCCAGCAGCCCACCGGGACTAGCGGGGGTGAGGAAGACCCAGTACTTC
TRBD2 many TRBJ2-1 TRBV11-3 CASSIGTSGGANEQFF TGTGCCAGCAGCATCGGGACTAGCGGGGGGGCCAATGAGCAGTTCTTC
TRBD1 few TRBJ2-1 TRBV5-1 CASSEQGDSYNEQFF TGCGCCAGCAGCGAACAGGGGGACTCCTACAATGAGCAGTTCTTC
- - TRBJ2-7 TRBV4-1 CASSPHPRDGSYEQYF TGCGCCAGCAGCCCCCATCCTCGGGACGGCTCCTACGAGCAGTACTTC
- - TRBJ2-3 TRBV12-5 CASGLDISTDTQYF TGTGCTAGTGGTTTGGATATAAGCACAGATACGCAGTATTTT
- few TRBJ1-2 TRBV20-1 CSARGIYGYTF TGCAGTGCTAGGGGGATCTATGGCTACACCTTC
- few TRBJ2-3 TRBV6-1 CASSRGGGRADTQYF TGTGCCAGCAGTAGGGGAGGGGGCCGCGCAGATACGCAGTATTTT
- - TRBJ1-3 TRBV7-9 CASGGRLISSGNTIYF TGTGCCAGCGGGGGCAGACTTATCAGCTCTGGAAACACCATATATTTT
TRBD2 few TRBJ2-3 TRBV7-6 CASVVGGGTDTQYF TGTGCCAGCGTTGTGGGCGGGGGTACAGATACGCAGTATTTT
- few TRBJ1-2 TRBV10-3 CAISEQKGYGYTF TGTGCCATCAGTGAGCAAAAAGGCTATGGCTACACCTTC
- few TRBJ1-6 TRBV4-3 CASSQEGYNSPLHF TGCGCCAGCAGCCAAGAGGGGTATAATTCACCCCTCCACTTT
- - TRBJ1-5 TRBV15 CATSRDGQVGSNQPQHF TGTGCCACCAGCAGAGATGGGCAGGTCGGATCCAATCAGCCCCAGCATTTT
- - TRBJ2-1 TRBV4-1 CASSQRLGLLYNEQFF TGCGCCAGCAGCCAAAGATTAGGGCTCCTTTACAATGAGCAGTTCTTC
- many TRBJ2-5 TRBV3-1 CASRLRGEETQYF TGTGCCAGCAGGCTCCGAGGGGAAGAGACCCAGTACTTC
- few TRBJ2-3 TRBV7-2 CASSSWTSGADTQYF TGTGCCAGCAGCTCCTGGACCTCGGGCGCAGATACGCAGTATTTT
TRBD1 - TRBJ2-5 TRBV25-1 CASSDWTGGVETQYF TGTGCCAGCAGTGACTGGACAGGGGGCGTGGAGACCCAGTACTTC